Listed below are T cell receptor beta chains from one sample, sequenced in a study of T cells in Graves' hyperthyroidism and ophthalmopathy. One entry per CDR3 protein, called by TCRdb with MiXCR from the multiplex PCR reads. Seen here are hundreds of thousands of distinct CDR3 sequences, 15% to 19% observed once, and the top ten hold 28%. Sequenced input: blood. Receptors originate from a woman under 30 with Graves' hyperthyroidism that later progressed to Graves' ophthalmopathy. CDR3s include the opening cysteine and the closing phenylalanine or tryptophan. The D gene is left open where the match is weak. Where a row states a size, it is once, few, many or the class of an expanded clone; other rows omit it.

J	D	V	size	CDR3	DNA
TRBJ2-1	TRBD1	TRBV9	few	CASSVGGQGGNEQFF	TGTGCCAGCAGCGTAGGGGGACAGGGGGGAAATGAGCAGTTCTTC
TRBJ1-1	-	TRBV28	many	CASSKEDHEAFF	TGTGCCAGCAGCAAAGAGGACCATGAAGCTTTCTTT
TRBJ2-1	-	TRBV2	many	CASDGDGSYNEQFF	TGTGCCAGCGACGGTGATGGCTCCTACAATGAGCAGTTCTTC
TRBJ2-7	-	TRBV30	-	CAWSYVSGVQYF	TGTGCCTGGAGTTACGTTTCGGGGGTGCAGTACTTC
TRBJ2-5	-	TRBV12-3/TRBV12-4	many	CASGYQETQYF	TGTGCCAGCGGGTACCAAGAGACCCAGTACTTC
TRBJ2-5	-	TRBV7-9	few	CASSLVGQGQETQYF	TGTGCCAGCAGCTTAGTCGGCCAGGGGCAAGAGACCCAGTACTTC
TRBJ1-2	TRBD1	TRBV6-6	few	CASSYSTGGGYTF	TGTGCCAGCAGTTACTCGACAGGGGGTGGCTACACCTTC
TRBJ1-2	TRBD1	TRBV12-3/TRBV12-4	many	CASSVDRGYGYTF	TGTGCCAGCAGTGTGGACAGGGGATATGGCTACACCTTC
TRBJ2-5	TRBD2	TRBV3-1	-	CASSPRLAEFQETQYF	TGTGCCAGCAGCCCCCGACTAGCGGAGTTCCAAGAGACCCAGTACTTC
TRBJ2-3	-	TRBV9	-	CASSVGGREDTQYF	TGTGCCAGCAGCGTAGGGGGGCGCGAAGATACGCAGTATTTT
TRBJ1-2	TRBD1	TRBV19	-	CASSLTGASYGYTF	TGTGCCAGTAGCCTGACAGGGGCCAGCTATGGCTACACCTTC
TRBJ1-5	TRBD1	TRBV6-1	many	CASRFYRGGNQPQHF	TGTGCCAGCAGATTCTACAGGGGAGGCAATCAGCCCCAGCATTTT
TRBJ1-1	TRBD1	TRBV20-1	many	CSAGTVNTEAFF	TGCAGTGCGGGGACAGTGAACACTGAAGCTTTCTTT
TRBJ2-7	-	TRBV20-1	few	CSVYTGPSSYEQYF	TGCAGCGTCTATACAGGGCCCAGCTCCTACGAGCAGTACTTC
TRBJ1-1	-	TRBV27	-	CATRGYMNTEAFF	TGTGCCACCCGGGGTTACATGAACACTGAAGCTTTCTTT
TRBJ1-1	TRBD1	TRBV7-2	many	CASSLDRDRVFTEAFF	TGTGCCAGCAGCTTAGATCGGGACAGGGTTTTCACTGAAGCTTTCTTT
TRBJ2-3	-	TRBV18	few	CASSPWDASEDTQYF	TGTGCCAGCTCACCCTGGGACGCCAGTGAAGATACGCAGTATTTT
TRBJ2-1	TRBD2	TRBV10-3	many	CAISPRTSGIGGEQFF	TGTGCCATCAGCCCCCGGACTAGCGGGATTGGGGGTGAGCAGTTCTTC
TRBJ1-4	-	TRBV7-8	many	CASSTVATNEKLFF	TGTGCCAGCAGTACCGTGGCAACTAATGAAAAACTGTTTTTT
TRBJ1-2	-	TRBV20-1	many	CSAQWGKDYGYTF	TGCAGTGCTCAGTGGGGAAAGGACTATGGCTACACCTTC